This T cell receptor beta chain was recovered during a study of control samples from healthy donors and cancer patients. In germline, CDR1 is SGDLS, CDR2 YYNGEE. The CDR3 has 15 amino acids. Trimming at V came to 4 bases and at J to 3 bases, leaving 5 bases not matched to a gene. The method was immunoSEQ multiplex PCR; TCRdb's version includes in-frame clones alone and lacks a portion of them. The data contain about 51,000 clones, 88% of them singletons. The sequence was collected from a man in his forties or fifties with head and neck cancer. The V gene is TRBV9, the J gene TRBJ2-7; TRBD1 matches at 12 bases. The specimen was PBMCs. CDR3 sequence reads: CASSSRDRGLYEQYF. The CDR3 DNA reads TGTGCCAGCAGCTCCCGGGACAGGGGGCTCTACGAGCAGTACTTC.